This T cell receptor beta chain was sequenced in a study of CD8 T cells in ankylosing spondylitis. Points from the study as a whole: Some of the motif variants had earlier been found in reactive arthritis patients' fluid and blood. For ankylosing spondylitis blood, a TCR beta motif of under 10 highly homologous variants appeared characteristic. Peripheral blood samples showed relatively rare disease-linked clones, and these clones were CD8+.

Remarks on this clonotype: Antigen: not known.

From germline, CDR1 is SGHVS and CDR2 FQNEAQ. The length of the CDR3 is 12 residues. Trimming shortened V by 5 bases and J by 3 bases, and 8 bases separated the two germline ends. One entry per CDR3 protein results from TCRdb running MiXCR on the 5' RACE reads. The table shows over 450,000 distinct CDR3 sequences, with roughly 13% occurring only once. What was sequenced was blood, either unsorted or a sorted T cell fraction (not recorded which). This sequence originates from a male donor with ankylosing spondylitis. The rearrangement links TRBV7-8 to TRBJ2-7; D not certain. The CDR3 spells CASSMGLYEQYV. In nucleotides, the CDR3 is TGTGCCAGCAGCATGGGCCTCTACGAGCAGTACGTC.